The clone carrying this TCR beta chain has a handful of counts. These data originate in a study of identical twins. V was cut by 6 bases and J by 0 bases, with 15 bases left in between. The CDR3 length is 16 residues. TCRdb fed the 5' RACE reads into MiXCR, producing one record per CDR3 protein. The sample carries 200,000 to 250,000 distinct CDR3 sequences, under 10% recorded once. This same sample was also part of a study on yellow fever vaccine responses in identical twins.

Input material: memory (CD45RO+) T cells sorted from blood. This sequence joins TRBV12-3 or TRBV12-4 and TRBJ1-5; D not certain. The source of this sequence is a woman aged 18-35 years in good health. The CDR3 loop reads CASSKTAQYSNQPQHF. CDR3 DNA: TGTGCCAGCAGCAAAACGGCCCAATATAGCAATCAGCCCCAGCATTTT.